This TCR beta chain stems from a study of T cell responses to AZD1222 COVID-19 vaccine. Study summary: Analysis merged second doses at about 4 or about 12 weeks. Whole-study results and caveats: Elevations in Spike-specific TCR breadth and depth followed administration of two AZD1222 doses. Only a handful of AZD1222 recipients were seropositive at baseline. Nearly half of unique spike-specific TCRs reportedly avoided B.1.351 and B.1.1.7 mutated regions.

CDR3 size: 17 residues. V gave up 2 bases and J gave up 7 bases, with 21 bases separating them. CDR1 KGHSH and CDR2 LQKENI come from the germline V gene. The data were produced by immunoSEQ multiplex PCR, yet TCRdb's version contains in-frame clones alone and is incomplete. The sample includes around 130,000 clones, roughly nine tenths seen only once; the top ten take about 5.2%. As concerns this clone: Its target is not known.

This sample comprised peripheral blood, obtained on day 0 of AZD1222 vaccination. The J gene is TRBJ1-5, the V gene TRBV18, with D perhaps TRBD1 (6 bases). The clonotype originates from an adult in good health. The CDR3 loop is CASSPISGGGNRQPQHF. The CDR3, as DNA: TGTGCCAGCTCACCAATTTCCGGGGGCGGGAATCGGCAGCCCCAGCATTTT.